These T cell receptor beta chains were read from a single sample in a study of cytomegalovirus exposure and HLA in healthy donors. TCRdb's copy holds only in-frame clones and misses some; the assay was immunoSEQ multiplex PCR. The repertoire holds around 180,000 clones, with about 90% as singletons. Sequencing was done on a sample of PBMCs. The receptors derive from a girl under three years old in good health and CMV-seronegative. Each CDR3 is given with its conserved first and last residue.

TRBV27	TRBJ1-5	CASSLGQDPLYSNQPQHF
TRBV27	TRBJ2-2	CASRPGQGTGELFF
TRBV7-2	TRBJ2-3	CASSFSGGSTDTQYF
TRBV7-9	TRBJ1-1	CASSFREGEAFF
TRBV7-9	TRBJ2-5	CASSLFLYQETQYF
TRBV9	TRBJ1-2	CASSVGQSSNYGYTF
TRBV21-1	TRBJ1-5	CASSEPLPAFTGAYSNQPQHF
TRBV6-5	TRBJ2-4	CASSPGRGWNIQYF
TRBV5-4	TRBJ2-7	CASSLGAGGAQRIRQQYF
TRBV14	TRBJ2-7	CASRGGQTYEQYF